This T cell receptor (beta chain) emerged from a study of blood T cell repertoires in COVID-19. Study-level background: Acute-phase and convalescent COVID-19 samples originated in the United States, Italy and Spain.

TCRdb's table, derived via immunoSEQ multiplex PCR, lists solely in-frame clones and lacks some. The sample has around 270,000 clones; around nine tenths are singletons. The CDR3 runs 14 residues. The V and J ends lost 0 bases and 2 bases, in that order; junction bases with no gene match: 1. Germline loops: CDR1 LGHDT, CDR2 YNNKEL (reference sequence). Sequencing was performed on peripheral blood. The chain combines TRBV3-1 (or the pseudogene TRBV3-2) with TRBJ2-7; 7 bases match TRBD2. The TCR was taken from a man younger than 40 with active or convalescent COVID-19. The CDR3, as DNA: TGTGCCAGCAGCCAAGATCGGGGGGCCTACGAGCAGTACTTC. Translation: CASSQDRGAYEQYF.